This TCR beta chain was sequenced for a study of CD8 T cells in Susac syndrome. Patients with stable or active relapsing-remitting disease, all of them treatment-naive, made up the multiple sclerosis controls. After extraction with the RNeasy kit, roughly 0.5 to 1 ug of the RNA was reverse transcribed using random hexamers. TCR beta CDR3 was amplified by immunoSEQ covering 54 Vbeta and 13 Jbeta. TCRdb independently ran MiXCR on the immunoSEQ multiplex PCR reads; one entry per CDR3 protein. Here the sample spans a few hundred thousand distinct CDR3 sequences, 85% being singletons. This sequence was found in a human donor with multiple sclerosis. Material for sequencing was CD8+ T cells from PBMCs.

The CDR3 DNA reads TGTGCCAGCAGTTTATCGAATACCTACGAGCAGTACTTC. Translating gives CASSLSNTYEQYF. The gene calls are TRBV28 and TRBJ2-7, with no clear D. The CDR3 loop spans 13 amino acids. Trimming took 1 base from V and 2 from J, leaving 6 bases between them. Per germline, CDR1 MDHEN and CDR2 SYDVKM.